This T cell receptor (beta chain) originates from a study of cytomegalovirus exposure and HLA in healthy donors. Study-wide results and limits: Donor immune exposure was known only as CMV serostatus. Presence/absence results assume similar sequencing depth per donor, which may not hold.

It was with 60 Vbeta and 13 Jbeta primers that the PCR ran. Profiled with immunoSEQ multiplex PCR; TCRdb holds only in-frame clones, not every one. The table shows about 190,000 clones, with roughly an eighth occurring only once. As for this clone: Antigen specificity is unknown. One end of the junction fails to match germline, which may point to a read error.

This CDR3 is built from 14 residues. CDR1 MNHNY and CDR2 SVGAGI come from the germline V gene (reference sequence). Material for sequencing was PBMCs. The clonotype comes from a man aged 50 or older in good health and CMV-seropositive. The chain couples TRBV6-6 to TRBJ1-1; D gene ambiguous. CDR3 DNA sequence: TGTGCCAGCAGTTACTCTCCGAGGAACCCTGAAGCTTTCTTT. Protein sequence: CASSYSPRNPEAFF.